This TCR beta chain was recovered during a study of human T cells and chemical hapten exposure. Study summary: Variation in per-sample TCR yields came mainly from small pooled library volume differences.

J gave up 3 bases and V 4 bases, and 3 bases lay outside the gene matches. The CDR3 contains 14 residues. CDR1 and CDR2 (germline): MDHEN, SYDVKM. Regarding time point: healthy volunteer bleed at 2 weeks. Whole blood, unfractionated, served as the material for total RNA extraction. On this clonotype itself: Its antigen remains unknown.

General study findings and limits: Following DPC sensitization, TCRs present above 1 in 1000 frequency showed no change.

Unique molecular identifiers were linked by the library to individual cDNA molecules. Original handling: The number of TCRs in each sample had a median of around 96,000 and spanned roughly 23,224 to 750,000. TCRdb ran MiXCR on the RACE reads and lists one entry per CDR3 protein. The V and J calls follow TCRdb's processing rather than the paper's. The table has 85,000 to 95,000 distinct CDR3 sequences, about 10% seen once. The chain uses TRBV28 and TRBJ1-1; 9 nucleotides line up with TRBD1. This TCR was sampled from a female donor in good health. Some clones in this sample may be carry-over from other donors' samples. The sequenced sample was whole blood. CDR3 sequence (DNA): TGTGCCAGCAGTTCCGGGACAGGGTACACTGAAGCTTTCTTT. Encoded protein: CASSSGTGYTEAFF.